The 5 T cell receptor beta chains below all came from one sample that was sequenced in a study of breast tumors, draining lymph nodes, adjacent tissues. TCRdb re-derived calls from the multiplex PCR reads in MiXCR, one entry per CDR3 protein. The top ten hold more than 20% of the sample, which has 20,000 to 25,000 distinct CDR3 sequences, 68% seen once. Sequencing input: tumor-adjacent breast tissue. Source of these receptors: a female donor with breast cancer. Some clones in this sample may be carry-over from other donors' samples.

V gene TRBV7-6 combines with J gene TRBJ2-7; 12 positions match TRBD2. V lost 4 bases, J lost 4 bases, and 2 bases stayed unmatched. Per germline, CDR1 SGHVS and CDR2 FNYEAQ. The CDR3 runs 14 residues. This CDR3 is CASSSGTSGYEQYF. The CDR3 nucleotides are TGTGCCAGCAGCTCCGGGACTAGCGGGTACGAGCAGTACTTC. Using reference TRBV7-6 and TRBJ2-7 for the parts outside the CDR3, the full variable domain is GAGVSQSPRYKVTKRGQDVALRCDPISGHVSLYWYRQALGQGPEFLTYFNYEAQQDKSGLPNDRFSAERPEGSISTLTIQRTEQRDSAMYRCASSSGTSGYEQYFGPGTRLTVT.

The rearrangement joins TRBV7-9 to TRBJ2-7; no clear D gene. The CDR3 runs to 12 residues. Trimming cost V 3 bases and J 12 bases, with 15 bases left between them. The germline V gene encodes CDR1 SEHNR and CDR2 FQNEAQ (reference sequence). The CDR3 is CASSLTKMGAYF. For the CDR3, the DNA is TGTGCCAGCAGCTTGACCAAAATGGGCGCGTACTTC.

Within the sample, this clonotype is medium-sized. The chain links TRBV9 to TRBJ1-4, with TRBD1 matching over 8 bases. This CDR3 spans 18 amino acids. Losses at the gene ends were 4 bases for V and 3 bases for J; bases not matched to a gene: 14. Germline values: CDR1 SGDLS, CDR2 YYNGEE. CDR3 residues: CASSRTGTTGSANEKLFF. CDR3 coding DNA: TGTGCCAGCAGCCGGACAGGGACAACGGGGTCAGCTAATGAAAAACTGTTTTTT.

This clonotype was counted at least ten times. The V and J genes are TRBV7-8 and TRBJ2-5, with a tentative D call TRBD1 (6 bases). This CDR3 is built from 16 residues. V was cut by 2 bases and J by 4 bases, with 17 bases left in between. In germline, CDR1 is SGHVS, CDR2 FQNEAQ. The CDR3 nucleotides read TGTGCCAGCAGCTTATTCGGTCTTCTAGGGGGAGAGACCCAGTACTTC. Encoded protein: CASSLFGLLGGETQYF. Based on the CDR3 plus reference TRBV7-8 and TRBJ2-5, the full variable domain is GAGVSQSPRYKVAKRGQDVALRCDPISGHVSLFWYQQALGQGPEFLTYFQNEAQLDKSGLPSDRFFAERPEGSVSTLKIQRTQQEDSAVYLCASSLFGLLGGETQYFGPGTRLLVL.

V is TRBV27 and J is TRBJ2-1, with 11 bases fitting TRBD2. CDR1 is MNHEY, CDR2 SMNVEV, per germline (reference sequence). The ends lost 2 bases at V and 3 bases at J; junction bases unmatched: 12. The CDR3 runs to 19 residues. CDR3: CASSLTTPTSGSRYNEQFF. DNA for the CDR3: TGTGCCAGCAGTTTAACAACCCCAACTAGCGGGAGTCGCTACAATGAGCAGTTCTTC.